This T cell receptor (beta chain) was captured in a study of shared clonotypes between healthy human individuals (dated by TCRdb to 2018 to 2020). Context from the whole study: The cohort included a few men and a couple of women between 18 and 49 years of age. For each donor, CD4 naive and CD4 memory were each run on three plates, CD8 naive on two plates, and CD8 memory on one plate. The study deeply sequenced blood TCR repertoires of about five healthy adults to estimate repertoire size and the extent of clonotype sharing between individuals. To increase sequencing depth and limit assay-specific biases, TCR repertoire library preparation and sequencing were carried out by different laboratories using diverse techniques. Leukapheresis yielded between about 0.94 and 9 billion PBMCs per donor. Overall study outcomes, separate from this receptor: Pairwise subsampling led to the expectation that sequencing depth would affect the degree of clonotype sharing among donors. When a handful of donors were compared, the shared fraction of clonotypes was about 5.4% for naive CD4, approximately 3.3% for naive CD8, more than 2% for memory CD4, and 0.4% for memory CD8. Sampling was limited to blood, and TCR repertoires in tissue likely differ from TCR repertoires in blood. Even with the large sequencing depth, rarefaction of the sorted-subset datasets indicated that sequencing was incomplete. Larger estimated clonotype richness was generally found for naive subsets than for memory subsets. Compared with non-shared clonotypes, clonotypes shared by all four sorted-subset donors had higher generation probabilities. The small number of donors limited the genetic and exposure-history diversity represented.

From V the trimming removes 2 bases and from J it removes 6 bases, while the gene matches leave 7 bases of the junction unaccounted for. Looking up the germline V gene (reference sequence) yields CDR1 SGHNT and CDR2 YYREEE. The CDR3 goes from the cysteine to the phenylalanine over 14 residues. Of the read, only the CDR3 DNA is kept; its 42 bases are in frame from base 1. TCR CDR3 regions were amplified from genomic DNA by multiplex PCR using the deep immunoSEQ assay. Genomic DNA extracted from each cell subset was distributed evenly over all wells of several immunoSEQ 96-well plates, and each plate served as one replicate. Each replicate PCR for sorted subsets received approximately 220 ng genomic DNA, equal to tens of thousands of T cell genomes. The purified libraries were quantified using a Qubit 3.0 fluorometer, sized with a Bioanalyzer 2100, and then quantified again using the KAPA Library Quantification kit. Each immunoSEQ 96-well plate was sequenced on its own single-read 150-cycle Illumina NextSeq 550 flow cell. As for the authors' bioinformatics: Because only junctional sequences without quality scores were contained in the immunoSEQ output, filtering matching that applied to full-length reads could not be performed. To assign V/J genes and CDR3, sequences were annotated using PyIR, a Python wrapper for IgBLAST v1.9, with IMGT germline references. Any read was removed if the V/J assignment was weak (E-value above 1e-6), the CDR3 was missing, or the read contained stop codons, out-of-frame junctions, or ambiguous translated residues. V3J clonotypes were defined as sequences sharing an identical inferred V gene, J gene, and CDR3 amino acid sequence. The percentage overlap between two repertoires was calculated by dividing the number of shared unique clonotypes by the size of the smaller repertoire. RTK rarefaction, the Chao1 estimator, and Recon v2.1 estimates of unobserved clonotypes were used to assess repertoire richness. For all TCRbeta clonotypes obtained by the gDNA method from a few donors, generation probabilities were computed with OLGA. The source is immuneACCESS, and TCRdb retained only in-frame sequences with V and J called. Part of the clones is not carried over; for the studies checked, unresolved V genes explain less than half of this, and the remainder is unexplained. Clone size and the V and J calls come from that table; the DNA yielded D and trimming. The sample records some 2,400,000 clones, approximately 94% of which are singletons. In total, the top ten clones hold 0.1% to 0.15% of the sample.

Donors were healthy HIV-negative adults with no recently reported acute infections or vaccinations. Every donor was a Caucasian adult living in Nashville, Tennessee, USA. CD4+ T cells were enriched through magnetic negative selection, after which naive cells were positively selected on CD45RA and the remaining negative fraction served as the memory subset. After blood collection by leukapheresis, PBMCs were isolated using Ficoll-Histopaque density gradient centrifugation and then cryopreserved in the vapor phase of liquid nitrogen. Analytical flow cytometry was used to check the purity and quantity of every magnetically sorted T cell population. Genomic DNA was isolated from every sorted fraction and measured by UV absorbance on a Nanodrop 2000c. With respect to this clone: Its recognized antigen is unknown. Within one base of it there is no much larger clone, and no base qualities were kept.

The sequence links TRBV5-4 to TRBJ2-7; a stretch of 8 junction bases matches TRBD1. The TCR originated in a man aged 18 to 29 in good health. The specimen sequenced was naive CD4+ T cells sorted from blood. Read against the paper, the sample's cell subset or site label means: CD45RA+ positively selected. CDR3 region: CASSFKTGVGEQYF. The nucleotides are TGTGCCAGCAGCTTCAAGACAGGGGTCGGCGAGCAGTACTTC.